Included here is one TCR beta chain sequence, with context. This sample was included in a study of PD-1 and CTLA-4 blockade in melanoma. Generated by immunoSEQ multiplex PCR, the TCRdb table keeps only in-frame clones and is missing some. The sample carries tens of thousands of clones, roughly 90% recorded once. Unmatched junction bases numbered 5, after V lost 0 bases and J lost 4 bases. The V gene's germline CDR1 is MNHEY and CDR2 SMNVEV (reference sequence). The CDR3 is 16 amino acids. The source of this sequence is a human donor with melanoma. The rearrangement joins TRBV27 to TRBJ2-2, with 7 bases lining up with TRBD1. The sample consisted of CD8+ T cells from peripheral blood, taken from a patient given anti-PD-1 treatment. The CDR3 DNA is TGTGCCAGCAGTTTATCTCGAGGGGGCAGCACCGGGGAGCTGTTTTTT. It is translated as CASSLSRGGSTGELFF.